This record covers a single T cell receptor (beta chain). Antigen specificity is unknown. The data were produced by immunoSEQ multiplex PCR, yet TCRdb's version contains in-frame clones alone and is incomplete. The table lists around 500,000 clones, 70% to 90% of them singletons. The sample is drawn from a study of Ad26.COV2.S vaccination and SARS-CoV-2 variants. Overall study: It was the COV1001 Ad26.COV2.S trial arm that included the donor.

Treatment denoted: 15 to 20 received Ad26.COV2.S at low or high dose, single or two shots; about 5 received placebo; per-sample allocation not given. Repertoires come from day 63 after the first vaccine or placebo injection. The study used a vaccine consisting of an Ad26 vector that expressed Wuhan-strain SARS-CoV-2 spike. Study results and limitations: Assessments of TCR breadth and depth may have underestimated the total T cell responses.

The CDR3 consists of 15 residues. Trimming cost V 4 bases and J 7 bases; bases outside gene matches: 12. The germline V gene encodes CDR1 SGHDT and CDR2 YYEEEE. The V call is TRBV5-6, the J call TRBJ2-5; 8 bases map to TRBD1. This TCR derives from a person between 18 and 65 years old who received the Ad26.COV2.S COVID-19 vaccine or a placebo. The source material was peripheral blood, sampled in a trial of Ad26.COV2.S vaccine versus placebo. CDR3 nucleotide sequence: TGTGCCAGCAGCCCTATGACAGGGGCTTTGGGGACCCAGTACTTC. Protein sequence: CASSPMTGALGTQYF.